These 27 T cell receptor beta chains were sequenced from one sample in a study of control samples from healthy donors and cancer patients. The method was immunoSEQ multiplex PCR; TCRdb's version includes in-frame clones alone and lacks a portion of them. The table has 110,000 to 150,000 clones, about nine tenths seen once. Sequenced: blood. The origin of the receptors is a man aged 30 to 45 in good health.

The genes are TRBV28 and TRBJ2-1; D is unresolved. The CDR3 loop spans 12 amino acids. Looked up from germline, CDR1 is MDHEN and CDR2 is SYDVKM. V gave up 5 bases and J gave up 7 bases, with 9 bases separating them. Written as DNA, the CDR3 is TGTGCCAGCAGTCTCCCTATAAATGAGCAGTTCTTC. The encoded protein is CASSLPINEQFF. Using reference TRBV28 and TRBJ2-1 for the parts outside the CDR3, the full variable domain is DVKVTQSSRYLVKRTGEKVFLECVQDMDHENMFWYRQDPGLGLRLIYFSYDVKMKEKGDIPEGYSVSREKKERFSLILESASTNQTSMYLCASSLPINEQFFGPGTRLTVL.

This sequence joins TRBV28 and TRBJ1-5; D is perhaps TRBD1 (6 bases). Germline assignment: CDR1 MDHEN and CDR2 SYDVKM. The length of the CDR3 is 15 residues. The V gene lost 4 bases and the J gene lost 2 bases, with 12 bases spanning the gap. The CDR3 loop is CASSSGTIGNQPQHF. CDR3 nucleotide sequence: TGTGCCAGCAGTTCCGGGACAATCGGCAATCAGCCCCAGCATTTT.

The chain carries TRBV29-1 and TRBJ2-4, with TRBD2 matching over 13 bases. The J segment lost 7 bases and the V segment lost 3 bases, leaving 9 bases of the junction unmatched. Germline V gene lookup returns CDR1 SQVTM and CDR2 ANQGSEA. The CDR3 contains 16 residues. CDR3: CSVDDGTSGVRNIQYF. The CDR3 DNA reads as TGCAGCGTTGACGACGGGACTAGCGGGGTTAGGAACATTCAGTACTTC.

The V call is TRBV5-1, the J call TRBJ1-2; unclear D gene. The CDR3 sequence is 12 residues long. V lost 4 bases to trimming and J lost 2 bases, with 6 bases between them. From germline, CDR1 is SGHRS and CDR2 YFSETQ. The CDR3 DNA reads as TGCGCCAGCAGCAACGGAAACTATGGCTACACCTTC. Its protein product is CASSNGNYGYTF.

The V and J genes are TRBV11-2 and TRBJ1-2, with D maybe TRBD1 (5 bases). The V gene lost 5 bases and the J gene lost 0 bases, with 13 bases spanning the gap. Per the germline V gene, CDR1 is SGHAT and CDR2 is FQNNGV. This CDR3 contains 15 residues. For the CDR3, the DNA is TGTGCCAGCAGCCGAGATGGGGGAGCTAACTATGGCTACACCTTC. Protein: CASSRDGGANYGYTF.

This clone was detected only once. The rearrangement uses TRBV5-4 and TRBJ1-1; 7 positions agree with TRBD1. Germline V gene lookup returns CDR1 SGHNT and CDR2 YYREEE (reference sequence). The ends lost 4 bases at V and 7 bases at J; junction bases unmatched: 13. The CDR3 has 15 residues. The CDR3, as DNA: TGTGCCAGCAGCGCGCGAGGGGGCTACAGTGGTGAAGCTTTCTTT. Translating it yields CASSARGGYSGEAFF.

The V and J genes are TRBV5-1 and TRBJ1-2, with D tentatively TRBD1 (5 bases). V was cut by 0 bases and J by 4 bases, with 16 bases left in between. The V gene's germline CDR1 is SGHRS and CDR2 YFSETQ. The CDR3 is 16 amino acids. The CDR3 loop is CASSLGTPSLSYGYTF. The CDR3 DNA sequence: TGCGCCAGCAGCTTGGGGACACCGTCCTTATCCTATGGCTACACCTTC.

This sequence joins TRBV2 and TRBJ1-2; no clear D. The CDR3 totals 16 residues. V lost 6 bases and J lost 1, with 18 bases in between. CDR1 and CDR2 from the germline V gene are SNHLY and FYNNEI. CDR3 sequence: CASRGAEIAVNYGYTF. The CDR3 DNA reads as TGTGCCAGCAGGGGTGCCGAGATCGCCGTTAACTATGGCTACACCTTC.

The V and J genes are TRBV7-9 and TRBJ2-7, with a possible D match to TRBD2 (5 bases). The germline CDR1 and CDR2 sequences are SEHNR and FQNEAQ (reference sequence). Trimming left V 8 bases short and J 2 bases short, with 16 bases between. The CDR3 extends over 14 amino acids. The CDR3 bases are TGTGCCAGCGGAGGAAACCGGGAAGCCTACGAGCAGTACTTC. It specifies CASGGNREAYEQYF.

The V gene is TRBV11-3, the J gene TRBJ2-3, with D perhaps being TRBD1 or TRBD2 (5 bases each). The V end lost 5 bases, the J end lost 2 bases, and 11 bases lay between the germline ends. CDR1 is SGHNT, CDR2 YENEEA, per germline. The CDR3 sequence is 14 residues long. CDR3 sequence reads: CASSAPGPTDTQYF. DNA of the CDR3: TGTGCCAGCAGCGCCCCGGGGCCCACAGATACGCAGTATTTT.

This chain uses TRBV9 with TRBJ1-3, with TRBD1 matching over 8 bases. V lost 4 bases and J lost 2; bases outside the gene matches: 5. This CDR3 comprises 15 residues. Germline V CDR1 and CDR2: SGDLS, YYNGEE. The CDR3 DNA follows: TGTGCCAGCAGCCAAGGACAGGGTACTGGAAACACCATATATTTT. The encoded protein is CASSQGQGTGNTIYF.

CDR3 sequence: CASRKTAEETQYF. The CDR3 coding sequence is TGTGCCAGCAGAAAGACAGCAGAGGAGACCCAGTACTTC. The rearrangement joins TRBV12-3 or TRBV12-4 to TRBJ2-5; tentatively, D is TRBD1 (5 bases). V lost 6 bases and J lost 5, with 13 bases in between. This CDR3 spans 13 amino acids.

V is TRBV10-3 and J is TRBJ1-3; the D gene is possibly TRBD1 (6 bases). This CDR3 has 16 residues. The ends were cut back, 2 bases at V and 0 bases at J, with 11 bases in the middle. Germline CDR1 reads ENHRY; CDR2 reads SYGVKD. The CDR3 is CAISERQEASGNTIYF. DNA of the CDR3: TGTGCCATCAGTGAGCGACAGGAAGCCTCTGGAAACACCATATATTTT.

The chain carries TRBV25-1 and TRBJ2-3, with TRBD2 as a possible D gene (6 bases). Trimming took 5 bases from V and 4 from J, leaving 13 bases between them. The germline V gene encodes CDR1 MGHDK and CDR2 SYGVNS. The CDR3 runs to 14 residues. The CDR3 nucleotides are TGTGCCAGCAGTATCGGGACTTTCGCAGATACGCAGTATTTT. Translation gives CASSIGTFADTQYF.

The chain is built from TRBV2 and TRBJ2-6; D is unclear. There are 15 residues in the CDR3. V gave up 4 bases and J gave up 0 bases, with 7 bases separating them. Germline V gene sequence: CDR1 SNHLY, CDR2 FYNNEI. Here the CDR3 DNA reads TGTGCCAGCAGTGGGACGGTCTCTGGGGCCAACGTCCTGACTTTC. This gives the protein CASSGTVSGANVLTF.

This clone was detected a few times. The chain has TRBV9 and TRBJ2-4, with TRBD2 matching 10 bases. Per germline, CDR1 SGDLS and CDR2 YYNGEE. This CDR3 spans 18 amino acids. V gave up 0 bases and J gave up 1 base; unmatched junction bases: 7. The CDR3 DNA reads TGTGCCAGCAGCGTAGGAGATAGCGGGAGGTTGGCCAAAAACATTCAGTACTTC. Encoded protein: CASSVGDSGRLAKNIQYF.

The CDR3 DNA is TGTGCCAGCAGCTACCCGGGCGGGAGATCGGGAGATACGCAGTATTTT. Translated: CASSYPGGRSGDTQYF. This sequence joins TRBV27 and TRBJ2-3; 7 bases agree with TRBD2. The CDR3 sequence is 16 residues long. CDR1 MNHEY and CDR2 SMNVEV come from the germline V gene (reference sequence). The V segment lost 6 bases and the J segment 5 bases; nucleotides outside the gene matches: 14.

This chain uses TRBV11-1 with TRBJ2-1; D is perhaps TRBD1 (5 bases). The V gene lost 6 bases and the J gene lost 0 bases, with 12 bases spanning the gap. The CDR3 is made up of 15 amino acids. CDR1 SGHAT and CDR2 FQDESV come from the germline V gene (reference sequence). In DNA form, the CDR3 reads TGTGCCAGCAGTCAAGGGGAAAGCTCCTACAATGAGCAGTTCTTC. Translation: CASSQGESSYNEQFF. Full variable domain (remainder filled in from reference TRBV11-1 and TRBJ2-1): EAEVAQSPRYKITEKSQAVAFWCDPISGHATLYWYRQILGQGPELLVQFQDESVVDDSQLPKDRFSAERLKGVDSTLKIQPAELGDSAMYLCASSQGESSYNEQFFGPGTRLTVL.

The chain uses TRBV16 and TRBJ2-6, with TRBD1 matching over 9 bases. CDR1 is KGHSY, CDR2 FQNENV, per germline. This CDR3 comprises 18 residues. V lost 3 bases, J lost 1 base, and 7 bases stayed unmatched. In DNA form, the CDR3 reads TGTGCCAGCAGCCACTGGGGACAGGGTTTTTCTGGGGCCAACGTCCTGACTTTC. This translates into CASSHWGQGFSGANVLTF.

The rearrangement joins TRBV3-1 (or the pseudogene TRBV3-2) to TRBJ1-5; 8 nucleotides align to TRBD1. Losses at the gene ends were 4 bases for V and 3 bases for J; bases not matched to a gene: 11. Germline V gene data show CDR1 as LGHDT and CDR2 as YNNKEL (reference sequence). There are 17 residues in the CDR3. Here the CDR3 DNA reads TGTGCCAGCAGCCCCCATCGCCGACAGGGGTCCAATCAGCCCCAGCATTTT. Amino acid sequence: CASSPHRRQGSNQPQHF.

The CDR3 DNA sequence: TGCGCCAGCAGCCCGGGACAGACGAGCTCTGGAAACACCATATATTTT. Translation gives CASSPGQTSSGNTIYF. The chain couples TRBV5-1 to TRBJ1-3, with TRBD1 matching over 7 bases. From germline, CDR1 is SGHRS and CDR2 YFSETQ. J gave up 0 bases and V 4 bases, and 7 bases lay outside the gene matches. The CDR3 has 16 amino acids.

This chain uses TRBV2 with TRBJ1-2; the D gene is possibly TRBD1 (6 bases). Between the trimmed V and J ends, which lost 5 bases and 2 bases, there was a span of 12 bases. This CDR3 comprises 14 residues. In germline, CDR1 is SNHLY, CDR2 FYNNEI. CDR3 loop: CASSNWGQNYGYTF. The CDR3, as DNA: TGTGCCAGCAGTAACTGGGGGCAGAACTATGGCTACACCTTC.

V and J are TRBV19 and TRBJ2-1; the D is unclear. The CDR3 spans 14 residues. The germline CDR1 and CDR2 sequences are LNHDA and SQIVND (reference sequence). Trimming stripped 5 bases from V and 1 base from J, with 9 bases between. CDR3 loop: CASSRIGSYNEQFF. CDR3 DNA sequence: TGTGCCAGTAGTCGGATAGGATCCTACAATGAGCAGTTCTTC.

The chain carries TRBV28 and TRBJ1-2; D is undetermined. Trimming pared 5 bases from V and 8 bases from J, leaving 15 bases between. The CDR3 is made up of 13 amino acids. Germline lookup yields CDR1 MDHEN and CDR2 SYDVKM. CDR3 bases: TGTGCCAGCAGTCAGTTAGGGAGGCGCGGCTACACCTTC. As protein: CASSQLGRRGYTF.

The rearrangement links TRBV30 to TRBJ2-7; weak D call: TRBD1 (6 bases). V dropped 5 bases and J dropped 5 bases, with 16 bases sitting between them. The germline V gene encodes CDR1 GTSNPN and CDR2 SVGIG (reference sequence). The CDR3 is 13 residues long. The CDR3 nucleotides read TGTGCCTGGGACAACAGGGCGCAGGACGAGCAGTACTTC. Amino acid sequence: CAWDNRAQDEQYF.

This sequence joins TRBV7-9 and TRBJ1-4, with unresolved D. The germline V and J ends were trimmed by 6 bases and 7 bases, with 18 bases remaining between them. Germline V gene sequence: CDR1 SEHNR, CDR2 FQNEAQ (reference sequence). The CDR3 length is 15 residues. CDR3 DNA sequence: TGTGCCAGCAGTATTGACGCCGGAAGGTTTGAAAAACTGTTTTTT. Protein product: CASSIDAGRFEKLFF.

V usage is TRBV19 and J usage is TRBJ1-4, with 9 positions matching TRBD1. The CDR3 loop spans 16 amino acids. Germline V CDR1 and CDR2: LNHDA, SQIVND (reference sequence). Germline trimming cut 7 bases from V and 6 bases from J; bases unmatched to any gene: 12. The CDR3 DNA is TGTGCCAGTACCGGACAGGGGATCCTCCATGATGAAAAACTGTTTTTT. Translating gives CASTGQGILHDEKLFF. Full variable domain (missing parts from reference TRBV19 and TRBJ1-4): DGGITQSPKYLFRKEGQNVTLSCEQNLNHDAMYWYRQDPGQGLRLIYYSQIVNDFQKGDIAEGYSVSREKKESFPLTVTSAQKNPTAFYLCASTGQGILHDEKLFFGSGTQLSVL.